The next 12 T cell receptor beta chains were all read from a single sample in a study of T-cell memory formation after mild COVID-19. Each CDR3 protein gets one entry after TCRdb re-called the 5' RACE reads with MiXCR. The sample carries just under 550,000 distinct CDR3 sequences, roughly 22% recorded once. The specimen sequenced was PBMCs or a T cell subset sorted from them (not recorded which). The receptors were gathered from an adult woman who had mild COVID-19 (a few samples of this study predate the infection). Cell type and time point are not known.

A few counts support this clonotype. The chain combines TRBV7-9 with TRBJ1-1; D possibly corresponds to TRBD1 (5 bases). Per germline, CDR1 SEHNR and CDR2 FQNEAQ (reference sequence). V gave up 8 bases and J gave up 4 bases, with 14 bases separating them. The CDR3 contains 13 residues. The CDR3 DNA reads as TGTGCCAGCCACGGACGTGGGGGCACTGAAGCTTTCTTT. Translated, it gives CASHGRGGTEAFF.

This clonotype was observed a few times. V usage is TRBV2 and J usage is TRBJ1-2, with D hard to call. V lost 4 bases and J 5 bases, leaving 14 bases between the germline ends. This CDR3 has 14 amino acids. The V gene's germline CDR1 is SNHLY and CDR2 FYNNEI. CDR3 loop: CASSVRVRDYGYTF. The CDR3, as DNA: TGTGCCAGCAGTGTCCGGGTCCGGGATTATGGCTACACCTTC.

This clonotype was detected only a few times. It may be a read error: a sequence one base away is much more abundant. V usage is TRBV12-3 or TRBV12-4 and J usage is TRBJ2-1, with D uncertain. CDR3 length: 11 residues. The V end was cut by 4 bases, the J end by 8 bases, with 6 bases between. The CDR3: CASSSRDEQFF. CDR3 DNA: TGTGCCAGCAGTTCAAGGGATGAGCAGTTCTTC.

The rearrangement uses TRBV7-8 and TRBJ2-3; the match to TRBD2 covers 15 bases. Germline CDR1 and CDR2: SGHVS and FQNEAQ. The CDR3 sequence is 16 residues long. J was trimmed by 4 bases and V by 5 bases; bases with no gene match: 4. CDR3 in DNA: TGTGCCAGCAGCACTGGACTAGCGGGGGGGCCAGATACGCAGTATTTT. It translates to CASSTGLAGGPDTQYF.

This chain links TRBV12-3 or TRBV12-4 with TRBJ2-7; perhaps D is TRBD1 or TRBD2 (5 bases each). V lost 8 bases, J lost 2 bases, and 16 bases lay in between. This CDR3 comprises 14 residues. CDR3 protein: CASGGSGPPYEQYF. CDR3 DNA sequence: TGTGCCAGCGGGGGTTCAGGGCCCCCCTACGAGCAGTACTTC.

This clonotype was counted only a few times. V usage is TRBV7-9 and J usage is TRBJ2-5; D might be TRBD1 (5 bases). Trimming stripped 5 bases from V and 2 bases from J, with 12 bases between. This CDR3 comprises 14 residues. Germline V gives CDR1 SEHNR, CDR2 FQNEAQ (reference sequence). The CDR3 region is CASSGVRVQETQYF. The CDR3 nucleotides read TGTGCCAGCAGCGGAGTCAGGGTGCAAGAGACCCAGTACTTC.

This clonotype has only a few counts. The V gene is TRBV14, the J gene TRBJ2-7; 9 bases agree with TRBD2. V lost 2 bases to trimming and J lost 2 bases; unmatched junction nucleotides: 10. CDR1 is SGHDN, CDR2 FVKESK, per germline. The CDR3 has 17 residues. CDR3 residues: CASSQRTLAGIAYEQYF. In DNA, the CDR3 is TGTGCCAGCAGCCAACGGACTCTAGCGGGGATAGCCTACGAGCAGTACTTC.

This clonotype has only a few counts. This chain connects TRBV20-1 to TRBJ2-3, with 11 positions matching TRBD2. Germline V gene data show CDR1 as DFQATT and CDR2 as SNEGSKA (reference sequence). The length of the CDR3 is 14 residues. V lost 6 bases, J lost 6 bases, and 8 bases stayed unmatched. The CDR3, as DNA: TGCAGTGCAACCGGGACTAGCGGTCGGGATACGCAGTATTTT. It codes for CSATGTSGRDTQYF.

The gene calls are TRBV4-2 and TRBJ2-3; TRBD2 matches 9 bases. The germline V gene encodes CDR1 LGHNA and CDR2 YNFKEQ. The CDR3 is made up of 15 amino acids. The V segment lost 4 bases and the J segment 6 bases; nucleotides outside the gene matches: 8. This chain's CDR3 is CASSPLPSGGDTQYF. Here the CDR3 DNA reads TGTGCCAGCAGCCCCCTCCCGAGCGGGGGGGATACGCAGTATTTT.

The chain uses TRBV2 and TRBJ2-1; 7 nucleotides align to TRBD2. Germline loops: CDR1 SNHLY, CDR2 FYNNEI. The junction had 9 bases not matched to a gene; V was cut back by 4 bases and J by 9 bases. The CDR3 is 14 amino acids. CDR3 bases: TGTGCCAGCAGTGGTGGACTAGTTGGGCCTGAGCAGTTCTTC. It translates to CASSGGLVGPEQFF.

J is TRBJ2-1 and V is TRBV6-6; TRBD2 aligns across 9 bases. This CDR3 comprises 14 residues. J was trimmed by 4 bases and V by 4 bases; bases with no gene match: 2. CDR1 is MNHNY, CDR2 SVGAGI, per germline (reference sequence). The CDR3: CASSSSGTYNEQFF. CDR3 nucleotide sequence: TGTGCCAGCAGTTCTAGCGGGACTTACAATGAGCAGTTCTTC.

This clonotype was seen only a few times. The chain joins TRBV7-9 to TRBJ2-7; no definite D call. Trimming stripped 5 bases from V and 5 bases from J, with 16 bases between. CDR1 SEHNR and CDR2 FQNEAQ come from the germline V gene (reference sequence). The CDR3 length is 14 residues. CDR3 nucleotide sequence: TGTGCCAGCAGCCCTGGTCTTCCGGTTCACGAGCAGTACTTC. As protein: CASSPGLPVHEQYF.